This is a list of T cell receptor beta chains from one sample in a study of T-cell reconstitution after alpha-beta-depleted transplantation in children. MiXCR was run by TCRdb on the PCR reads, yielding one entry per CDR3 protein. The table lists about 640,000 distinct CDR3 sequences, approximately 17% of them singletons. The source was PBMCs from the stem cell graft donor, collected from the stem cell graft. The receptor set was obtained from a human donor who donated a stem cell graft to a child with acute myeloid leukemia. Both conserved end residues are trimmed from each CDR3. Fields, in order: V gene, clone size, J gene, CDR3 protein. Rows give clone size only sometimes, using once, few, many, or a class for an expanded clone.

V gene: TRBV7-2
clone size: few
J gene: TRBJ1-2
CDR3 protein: ASSFLRSSIGYT

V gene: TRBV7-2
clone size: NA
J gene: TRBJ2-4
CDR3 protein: ASNLRGSNIQY

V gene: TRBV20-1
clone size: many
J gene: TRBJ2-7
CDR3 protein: SATLSWEYEQY

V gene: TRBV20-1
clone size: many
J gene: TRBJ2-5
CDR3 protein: SFSTFTTGGEETQY

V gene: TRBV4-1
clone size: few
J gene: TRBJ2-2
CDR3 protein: ASSLFTSTSLGANTGELF

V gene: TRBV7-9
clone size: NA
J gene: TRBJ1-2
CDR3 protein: ASSLGVSGTGYGYT

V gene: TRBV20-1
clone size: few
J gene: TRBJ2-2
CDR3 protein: SAKHLGDGELF

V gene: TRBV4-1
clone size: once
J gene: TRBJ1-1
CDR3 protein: ASSQDHAGWATEAF

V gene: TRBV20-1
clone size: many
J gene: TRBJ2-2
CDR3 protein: SARTGGGGTGELF

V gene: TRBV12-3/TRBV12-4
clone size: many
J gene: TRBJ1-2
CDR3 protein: ASTNPTSGTDMKAGYT

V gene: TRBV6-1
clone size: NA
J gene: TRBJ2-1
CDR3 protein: ASIGTEQF